This T cell receptor (beta chain) appears in the sequencing data of a study of cytomegalovirus exposure and HLA in healthy donors. General study findings and limits: A later analysis revealed that TCR association rates differed between HLA loci, peaking at DRB1 and bottoming out at HLA-C. When presence/absence was analysed, sequencing depth was taken to be roughly uniform across donors.

The PCR used 60 Vbeta and 13 Jbeta primers. Sequenced by immunoSEQ multiplex PCR; TCRdb stores in-frame clones only, minus some. The table includes around 130,000 clones, just over 65% detected once. As to this clone: As yet, its antigen is unknown.

V shed 2 bases and J shed 9 bases, with 12 bases lying between them. The CDR3 is 13 amino acids. Per germline, CDR1 SGHDT and CDR2 YYEEEE. The sequencing input was PBMCs. This chain uses TRBV5-6 with TRBJ1-5, with D possibly matching TRBD1 (6 bases). The origin of this receptor is a woman in her fifties or sixties in good health and CMV-seronegative. The chain's CDR3 is CASSLKWGRPQHF. CDR3 bases: TGTGCCAGCAGCTTAAAGTGGGGGCGGCCCCAGCATTTT.